Following are 17 T cell receptor beta chains from one sample sequenced in a study of shared clonotypes between healthy human individuals. Here immunoSEQ multiplex PCR was the method, and the copy in TCRdb shows in-frame clones only, minus some. The table lists around 1.1 million clones, 75% to 85% of them singletons. The sequencing input was memory CD4+ T cells from PBMCs. Subset indicated: CD45RA-negative fraction. The origin of the receptors is a man younger than 30 in good health. Some clones in this sample may be carry-over from other donors' samples.

J is TRBJ2-2 and V is TRBV28; no definite D call. Deletions cut 9 bases from V and 7 bases from J, with 18 bases between. CDR1 is MDHEN and CDR2 is SYDVKM in the germline V gene. The CDR3 extends over 14 amino acids. CDR3 coding DNA: TGTGCCAGTTACCGGGCCAGAAGAATCGGGGAGCTGTTTTTT. Protein sequence: CASYRARRIGELFF. The complete variable domain, with remaining parts taken from reference TRBV28 and TRBJ2-2, reads DVKVTQSSRYLVKRTGEKVFLECVQDMDHENMFWYRQDPGLGLRLIYFSYDVKMKEKGDIPEGYSVSREKKERFSLILESASTNQTSMYLCASYRARRIGELFFGEGSRLTVL.

This rearrangement joins TRBV7-2 to TRBJ2-5, with D perhaps given as TRBD1 or TRBD2 (5 bases each). The CDR3 is 17 amino acids. V lost 5 bases, J lost 2 bases, and 21 bases lay in between. The germline gives CDR1 SGHTA, CDR2 FQGNSA. CDR3 protein: CASSTGRDVSPQETQYF. CDR3 DNA sequence: TGTGCCAGCAGCACAGGCCGGGACGTCTCTCCTCAAGAGACCCAGTACTTC. Using reference TRBV7-2 and TRBJ2-5 for the parts outside the CDR3, the full variable domain is GAGVSQSPSNKVTEKGKDVELRCDPISGHTALYWYRQSLGQGLEFLIYFQGNSAPDKSGLPSDRFSAERTGGSVSTLTIQRTQQEDSAVYLCASSTGRDVSPQETQYFGPGTRLLVL.

V usage is TRBV7-2 and J usage is TRBJ2-1; D perhaps matches TRBD2 (5 bases). The V gene lost 2 bases and the J gene lost 6 bases, with 14 bases spanning the gap. CDR1 is SGHTA, CDR2 FQGNSA, per germline. CDR3 length: 15 residues. The CDR3 DNA is TGTGCCAGCAGCTTACTACAGCACGGGGTCAATGAGCAGTTCTTC. This gives the protein CASSLLQHGVNEQFF.

This clone was observed at least ten times. The V gene is TRBV6-5, the J gene TRBJ2-1, with 11 bases aligning to TRBD2. Germline V CDR1 and CDR2: MNHEY, SVGAGI. The CDR3 runs to 16 residues. V lost 3 bases and J lost 6; bases outside the gene matches: 7. In nucleotides, the CDR3 is TGTGCCAGCAGTTATGCTAGCGGGAGGTTAGCCAATGAGCAGTTCTTC. Its translation: CASSYASGRLANEQFF.

The V gene is TRBV14, the J gene TRBJ2-5; unclear D gene. CDR3 length: 14 amino acids. V dropped 3 bases and J dropped 1 base, with 9 bases sitting between them. Germline V gene lookup returns CDR1 SGHDN and CDR2 FVKESK. CDR3 amino acids: CASSQLLFQETQYF. The CDR3 DNA reads TGTGCCAGCAGCCAGCTGTTGTTCCAAGAGACCCAGTACTTC.

In nucleotides, the CDR3 is TGTGCCAGTAGTATATGGTCTGCAGGGAGGTCTAGCACTGAAGCTTTCTTT. Translated, it gives CASSIWSAGRSSTEAFF. The V and J genes are TRBV19 and TRBJ1-1; tentative D call: TRBD1 (5 bases). Germline V CDR1 and CDR2: LNHDA, SQIVND (reference sequence). This CDR3 has 17 residues. Trimming removed 2 bases from V and 4 bases from J, with 20 bases in between.

The sample holds a few counts of this clone. This sequence joins TRBV5-6 and TRBJ1-2, with D possibly being TRBD1 (6 bases). The V end was cut by 2 bases, the J end by 8 bases, with 16 bases between. This CDR3 is 14 amino acids long. Per the germline V gene, CDR1 is SGHDT and CDR2 is YYEEEE. The CDR3 is CASSFFYQGIGYTF. The CDR3, as DNA: TGTGCCAGCAGCTTCTTCTATCAGGGGATCGGCTACACCTTC.

The chain has TRBV4-2 and TRBJ1-4, with D possibly being TRBD1 (6 bases). Germline loops: CDR1 LGHNA, CDR2 YNFKEQ. The ends were cut back, 0 bases at V and 7 bases at J, with 12 bases in the middle. The CDR3 consists of 15 residues. CDR3 in amino acids: CASSQDGQGTEKLFF. The CDR3 region has the DNA TGTGCCAGCAGCCAAGATGGCCAGGGGACTGAAAAACTGTTTTTT.

This clone is a singleton in its sample. This chain joins TRBV10-3 and TRBJ2-3; 13 nucleotides agree with TRBD2. V dropped 4 bases and J dropped 5; count of bases not matched to a gene: 6. The germline CDR1 and CDR2 sequences are ENHRY and SYGVKD. This CDR3 is 16 amino acids long. The CDR3 region has the DNA TGTGCCATCAGTGTAACTAGCGGGAGGGCGAGAGATACGCAGTATTTT. It specifies CAISVTSGRARDTQYF.

V is TRBV6-1 and J is TRBJ2-3; 11 bases agree with TRBD2. Germline assignment: CDR1 MNHNS and CDR2 SASEGT. The CDR3 totals 14 residues. V shed 8 bases and J 3 bases; nucleotides not matched to a gene: 4. CDR3: CASPRTSGTDTQYF. The CDR3 DNA is TGTGCCAGCCCCCGGACTAGCGGGACAGATACGCAGTATTTT.

In its sample, this clone was seen a few times. The chain uses TRBV27 and TRBJ2-1; TRBD2 aligns across 11 bases. This CDR3 is built from 15 residues. In germline, CDR1 is MNHEY, CDR2 SMNVEV (reference sequence). Trimming removed 5 bases from V and 2 bases from J; junction bases left unmatched: 2. This CDR3 reads CASSNSGRAYNEQFF. The CDR3 region has the DNA TGTGCCAGCAGTAATAGCGGGAGGGCCTACAATGAGCAGTTCTTC.

The genes are TRBV28 and TRBJ1-5, with D possibly being TRBD1 (6 bases). Trimming removed 8 bases at V and 1 base at J, with 15 bases between. The CDR3 has 15 amino acids. Germline V gene sequence: CDR1 MDHEN, CDR2 SYDVKM. The CDR3 DNA follows: TGTGCCAGCTTAGGGGGGGGCGGGAGCAATCAGCCCCAGCATTTT. It specifies CASLGGGGSNQPQHF.

To note about this clone: The same CDR3 is also encoded by other DNA sequences in this sample. This chain connects TRBV7-2 to TRBJ2-7; D not certain. Germline V gives CDR1 SGHTA, CDR2 FQGNSA. Trimming removed 3 bases at V and 1 base at J, with 7 bases between. The CDR3 has 13 residues. The CDR3 nucleotides are TGTGCCAGCAGCTTGGTCCCATCCTACGAGCAGTACTTC. It translates to CASSLVPSYEQYF.

This clone was seen more than once but under ten times. For the CDR3, the DNA is TGTGCCAGTAGTATTTACAGGGGGGGTCCGGAAGAGACCCAGTACTTC. Translated: CASSIYRGGPEETQYF. The genes are TRBV19 and TRBJ2-5, with a weak D call TRBD1 (8 bases). Germline V gene sequence: CDR1 LNHDA, CDR2 SQIVND (reference sequence). The CDR3 length is 16 residues. V gave up 3 bases and J gave up 3 bases, with 17 bases separating them.

The chain combines TRBV14 with TRBJ2-7, with 8 bases identical to TRBD2. The CDR3 sequence is 14 residues long. Germline V gene sequence: CDR1 SGHDN, CDR2 FVKESK. J gave up 7 bases and V 1 base, and 6 bases lay outside the gene matches. CDR3 DNA: TGTGCCAGCAGCCAAGCGGGAGGGCTGGGGGAGCAGTACTTC. Protein product: CASSQAGGLGEQYF.

The V gene is TRBV7-8, the J gene TRBJ2-1; D might be TRBD1 or TRBD2, each matching 5 bases. Between the trimmed V and J ends, which lost 2 bases and 4 bases, there was a span of 18 bases. CDR1 and CDR2 from the germline V gene are SGHVS and FQNEAQ. This CDR3 spans 17 amino acids. The CDR3 region has the DNA TGTGCCAGCAGCTTACTCTTTTCGGGACGAAGATACAATGAGCAGTTCTTC. This codes for CASSLLFSGRRYNEQFF.

As regards this clone: A read error may account for a junction end that differs from germline. The CDR3 sequence is CASSFVGREINF. The CDR3 nucleotides are TGTGCCAGCAGCTTCGTTGGGCGGGAGATAAACTTC. J is TRBJ2-7 and V is TRBV5-4; TRBD2 aligns across 7 bases. The CDR3 loop spans 12 amino acids. The germline CDR1 and CDR2 sequences are SGHNT and YYREEE (reference sequence).